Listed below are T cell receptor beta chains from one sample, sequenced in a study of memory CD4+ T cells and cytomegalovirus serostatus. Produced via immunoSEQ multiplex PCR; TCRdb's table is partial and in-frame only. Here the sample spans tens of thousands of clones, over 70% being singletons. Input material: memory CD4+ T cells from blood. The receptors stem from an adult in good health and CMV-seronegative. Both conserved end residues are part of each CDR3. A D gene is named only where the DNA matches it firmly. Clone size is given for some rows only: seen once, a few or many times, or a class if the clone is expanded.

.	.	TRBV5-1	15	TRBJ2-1	CASSLDGTSYNEQFF	TGCGCCAGCAGCTTGGACGGGACCTCCTACAATGAGCAGTTCTTC
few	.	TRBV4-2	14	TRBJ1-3	CASSQGGAEDTIYF	TGTGCCAGCAGCCAAGGAGGGGCTGAGGACACCATATATTTT
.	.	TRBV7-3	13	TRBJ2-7	CASSIQRGREQYF	TGTGCCAGCAGCATACAAAGGGGTCGCGAGCAGTACTTC
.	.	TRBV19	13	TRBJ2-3	CASSLGGGLTQYF	TGTGCCAGTAGCCTTGGGGGGGGCCTTACGCAGTATTTT
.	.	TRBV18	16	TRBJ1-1	CASSPRKGQGSTEAFF	TGTGCCAGCTCACCACGGAAGGGCCAGGGTAGCACTGAAGCTTTCTTT
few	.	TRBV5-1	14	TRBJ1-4	CASSMGRGEEKLFF	TGCGCCAGCAGCATGGGACGGGGAGAGGAAAAACTGTTTTTT
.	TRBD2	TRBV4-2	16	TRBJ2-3	CASSQVGAGGGYTQYF	TGTGCCAGCAGCCAAGTAGGAGCGGGGGGCGGTTATACGCAGTATTTT
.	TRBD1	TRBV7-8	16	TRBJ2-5	CASNRLGTGVVETQYF	TGTGCCAGCAACCGACTCGGGACAGGAGTGGTGGAGACCCAGTACTTC
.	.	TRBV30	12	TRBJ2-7	CASNRGVYEQYF	TGTGCCAGTAACCGAGGGGTTTACGAGCAGTACTTC
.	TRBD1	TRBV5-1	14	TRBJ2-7	CASSGGQGAWEQYF	TGCGCCAGCAGCGGGGGACAGGGGGCTTGGGAGCAGTACTTC
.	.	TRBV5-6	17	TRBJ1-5	CASSFRGRGFSNQPQHF	TGTGCCAGCAGCTTTAGAGGAAGGGGCTTTAGCAATCAGCCCCAGCATTTT
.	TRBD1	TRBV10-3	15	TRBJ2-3	CAITPGQGNTDTQYF	TGTGCCATCACCCCTGGACAGGGAAACACAGATACGCAGTATTTT
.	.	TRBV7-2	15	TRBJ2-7	CASSSSDWGRNEQYF	TGTGCCAGCAGCTCAAGTGACTGGGGGAGAAATGAGCAGTACTTC
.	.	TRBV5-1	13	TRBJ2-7	CASSLSGDYEQYF	TGCGCCAGCAGCTTGTCAGGGGACTACGAGCAGTACTTC
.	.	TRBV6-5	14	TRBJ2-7	CASSYNGGSYEQYF	TGTGCCAGCAGTTACAATGGGGGTTCCTACGAGCAGTACTTC
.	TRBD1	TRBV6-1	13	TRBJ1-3	CASTTGEGNTIYF	TGTGCCAGCACGACAGGGGAAGGAAACACCATATATTTT
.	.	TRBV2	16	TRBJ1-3	CASSLQGTSSGNTIYF	TGTGCCAGCAGCCTACAGGGCACAAGCTCTGGAAACACCATATATTTT
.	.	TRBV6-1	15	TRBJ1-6	CASSRTGPFDSPLHF	TGTGCCAGCAGTAGAACCGGGCCCTTTGATTCACCCCTCCACTTT
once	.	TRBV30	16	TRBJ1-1	CAWSVRGAIGSTEAFF	TGTGCCTGGAGTGTACGGGGGGCGATCGGGTCCACTGAAGCTTTCTTT
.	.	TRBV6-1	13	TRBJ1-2	CASKGVGPYGYTF	TGTGCCTCAAAAGGGGTGGGCCCCTATGGCTACACCTTC
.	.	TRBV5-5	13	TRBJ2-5	CASSFTTENLGYF	TGTGCCAGCAGCTTTACGACGGAGAACTTGGGCTACTTC
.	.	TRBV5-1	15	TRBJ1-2	CASSRTGDLSYGYTF	TGCGCCAGCAGCCGCACAGGAGATCTTAGCTATGGCTACACCTTC
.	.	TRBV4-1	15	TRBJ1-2	CASSQARVIGVGYTF	TGCGCCAGCAGCCAAGCTAGGGTTATAGGTGTTGGCTACACCTTC
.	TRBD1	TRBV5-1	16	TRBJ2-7	CASSGGRTGPNGEQYF	TGCGCCAGCAGCGGAGGCCGGACAGGACCAAACGGCGAGCAGTACTTC
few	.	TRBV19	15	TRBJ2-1	CASSIRAEKSNEQFF	TGTGCCAGTAGTATAAGAGCGGAGAAATCCAATGAGCAGTTCTTC
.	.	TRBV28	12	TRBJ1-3	CASNYKVGTIYF	TGTGCCAGCAATTACAAGGTCGGCACCATATATTTT
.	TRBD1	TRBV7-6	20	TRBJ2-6	CASSRDKTGTGTLGANVLTF	TGTGCCAGCAGTCGCGATAAAACCGGGACAGGGACGTTGGGGGCCAACGTCCTGACTTTC
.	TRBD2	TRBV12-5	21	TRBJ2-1	CASGLAPGASGGTPTGNEQFF	TGTGCTAGTGGTTTGGCCCCCGGGGCTAGCGGGGGAACCCCCACCGGGAATGAGCAGTTCTTC
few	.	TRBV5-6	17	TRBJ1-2	CASSLWGTIVRGYGYTF	TGTGCCAGCAGCCTTTGGGGGACGATAGTACGGGGCTATGGCTACACCTTC
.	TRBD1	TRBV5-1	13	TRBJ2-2	CASSGQGTGELFF	TGCGCCAGCAGTGGACAGGGCACCGGGGAGCTGTTTTTT
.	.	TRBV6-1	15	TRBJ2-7	CASSDRRQSSYEQYF	TGTGCCAGCAGTGATCGGCGACAGAGCTCCTACGAGCAGTACTTC
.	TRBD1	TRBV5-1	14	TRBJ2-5	CASSLQGFGETQYF	TGCGCCAGCAGCTTACAGGGGTTCGGGGAGACCCAGTACTTC
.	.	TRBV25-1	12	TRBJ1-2	CASSHQGNGYTF	TGTGCCAGCAGCCACCAGGGGAATGGCTACACCTTC
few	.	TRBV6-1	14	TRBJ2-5	CASRNRGRGETQYF	TGTGCCAGCAGGAATAGGGGAAGGGGAGAGACCCAGTACTTC
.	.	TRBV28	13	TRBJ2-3	CASSRGHPDTQYF	TGTGCCAGCAGTCGCGGACACCCAGATACGCAGTATTTT
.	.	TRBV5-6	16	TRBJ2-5	CASSLLGSAGRETQYF	TGTGCCAGCAGCTTGTTAGGCTCCGCGGGGAGAGAGACCCAGTACTTC
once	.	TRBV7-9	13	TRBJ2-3	CASSVQGPDTQYF	TGTGCCAGCAGCGTACAGGGACCAGATACGCAGTATTTT
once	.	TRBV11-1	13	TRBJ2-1	CASSSKRGVKQFF	TGTGCCAGCAGCTCCAAAAGGGGTGTCAAGCAGTTCTTC
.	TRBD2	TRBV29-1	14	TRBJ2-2	CSGRLAGGPGELFF	TGCAGCGGCCGACTAGCGGGGGGGCCCGGGGAGCTGTTTTTT
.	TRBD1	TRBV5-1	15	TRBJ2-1	CASRSTGDRGDEQFF	TGCGCCAGCCGATCGACAGGGGATCGGGGTGATGAGCAGTTCTTC
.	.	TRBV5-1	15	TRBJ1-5	CASSLGGNSNQPQHF	TGCGCCAGCAGCTTGGGGGGAAATAGCAATCAGCCCCAGCATTTT
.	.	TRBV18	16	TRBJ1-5	CASSPPTGTGVQPQHF	TGTGCCAGCTCACCACCGACCGGGACTGGGGTGCAGCCCCAGCATTTT
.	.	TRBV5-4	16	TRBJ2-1	CASSPDYNLKYNEQFF	TGTGCCAGCAGCCCGGACTACAATTTAAAGTACAATGAGCAGTTCTTC
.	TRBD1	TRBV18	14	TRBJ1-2	CASSRTTGMDGYTF	TGTGCCAGCTCGCGCACGACAGGGATGGATGGCTACACCTTC
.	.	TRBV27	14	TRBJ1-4	CASSPGRWDEKLFF	TGTGCCAGCAGCCCGGGACGGTGGGATGAAAAACTGTTTTTT
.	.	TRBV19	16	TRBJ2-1	CASRVEGQGGYNEQFF	TGTGCCAGTAGGGTAGAAGGTCAGGGGGGGTACAATGAGCAGTTCTTC